This TCR beta chain originates from a study of blood T cell repertoires in COVID-19. Source study methods: Reference gene primer amplification gave estimated nucleated cell counts. Assay: immunoSEQ multiplex PCR; the TCRdb copy retains only in-frame clones and omits some. That table supplies the V and J calls and clone size; D and trimming were determined from the DNA. Of 250,000 or so clones listed, around nine tenths are singletons. Germline assignment: CDR1 SGHRS and CDR2 YFSETQ. V shed 2 bases and J 5 bases; nucleotides not matched to a gene: 2. The CDR3 loop spans 15 amino acids. The study drew participants aged 18 to 89 years from roughly 25 US areas. Resolution of symptoms, clearance, or two negative PCRs was present in recovered Cohort 3 donors.

Material: PBMCs or T cells enriched from blood (not recorded which). V and J are TRBV5-1 and TRBJ2-1; 12 bases match TRBD2. The TCR originated in a woman under 30 who had recovered from COVID-19. The CDR3 here is CASSLGLAGNNEQFF. The CDR3 nucleotides are TGCGCCAGCAGCTTAGGACTAGCGGGAAACAATGAGCAGTTCTTC.